This TCR beta chain was sequenced for a study of blood T cell repertoires in COVID-19. Study-wide background: Whether acute or convalescent, the COVID-19 samples came from the United States, Italy and Spain. Nucleic acid was either cDNA or gDNA, and it came from T cells, B-cell-depleted T cells, or PBMCs.

The method was immunoSEQ multiplex PCR; TCRdb's version includes in-frame clones alone and lacks a portion of them. The sample lists about 250,000 clones; nearly 90% were seen once. The V end lost 0 bases, the J end lost 10 bases, and 16 bases lay between the germline ends. CDR3 length equals 16 residues. The germline gives CDR1 SGHAT, CDR2 FQNNGV. This clone was found once. The origin of this receptor is a woman in her 40s who had recovered from COVID-19. This chain links TRBV11-2 with TRBJ1-6; D gene uncertain. Sequencing used peripheral blood. As DNA, the CDR3 is TGTGCCAGCAGCTTAGAAGCGGGTTTGGGAGGGTCACCCCTCCACTTT. Protein product: CASSLEAGLGGSPLHF.